These 22 T cell receptor beta chains were sequenced from one sample in a study of cytomegalovirus exposure and HLA in healthy donors (dated by TCRdb to 2015 to 2018). Library generation was performed with the immunoSEQ multiplex PCR assay. For the multiplex PCR, a mixture combining 60 forward primers for TCR Vbeta segments and 13 reverse primers for TCR Jbeta segments was used. TCRdb stores this immuneACCESS table with in-frame sequences only. Part of the clones is absent; in the studies checked, under half of the shortfall reflects unresolved V genes, and no reason is known for the rest. Across this sample there are around 160,000 clones, with roughly 85% seen only once. The ten largest clones add up to about a tenth of the sample. Sequenced sample: PBMCs. The receptors derive from a man aged 18 to 29 in good health and CMV-seropositive.

This sequence joins TRBV10-3 and TRBJ1-1, with 9 bases that match TRBD1. The CDR3 sequence is 14 residues long. Germline V gives CDR1 ENHRY, CDR2 SYGVKD. V lost 6 bases to trimming and J lost 1 base; unmatched junction nucleotides: 3. CDR3 sequence (DNA): TGTGCCATCAGGGGACAGGGAGAGAACACTGAAGCTTTCTTT. Protein product: CAIRGQGENTEAFF.

This clone was found once. The V and J genes are TRBV7-2 and TRBJ2-5; 8 nucleotides agree with TRBD1. The CDR3 runs 15 residues. Looked up from germline, CDR1 is SGHTA and CDR2 is FQGNSA. After removal of 5 bases from V and 1 base from J, the junction contained 6 bases not matched to a gene. CDR3 sequence (DNA): TGTGCCAGCAGCGTTCGGACAGGGATCCAAGAGACCCAGTACTTC. Protein sequence: CASSVRTGIQETQYF.

The V and J genes are TRBV29-1 and TRBJ1-2; D gene ambiguous. Between the trimmed V and J ends, which lost 6 bases and 3 bases, there was a span of 14 bases. Looked up from germline, CDR1 is SQVTM and CDR2 is ANQGSEA. The CDR3 covers 13 residues. The CDR3 DNA follows: TGCAGCGTCGACGCGGAGGGTCACTATGGCTACACCTTC. The encoded protein is CSVDAEGHYGYTF.

This clone came up once. The chain uses TRBV19 and TRBJ1-1; the D is unclear. From germline, CDR1 is LNHDA and CDR2 SQIVND (reference sequence). The V and J ends lost 4 bases and 4 bases respectively, with 19 bases between them. This CDR3 is 16 amino acids long. CDR3 DNA sequence: TGTGCCAGTAGTAATGGACCGGGAAGGGTAAGCACTGAAGCTTTCTTT. Its translation is CASSNGPGRVSTEAFF.

The chain carries TRBV6-5 and TRBJ2-5; 9 bases fit TRBD2. From germline, CDR1 is MNHEY and CDR2 SVGAGI. The CDR3 has 15 amino acids. J gave up 4 bases and V 4 bases, and 7 bases lay outside the gene matches. The CDR3 coding sequence is TGTGCCAGCAGTTTCGGACTAGCGTCAAGAGAGACCCAGTACTTC. Amino acid sequence: CASSFGLASRETQYF.

The rearrangement joins TRBV29-1 to TRBJ2-3; tentatively, D is TRBD2 (5 bases). Germline V gene data show CDR1 as SQVTM and CDR2 as ANQGSEA. Trimming removed 1 base at V and 2 bases at J, with 10 bases between. This CDR3 is 14 amino acids long. CDR3 nucleotides: TGCAGCGTTGAAGTGCGGGTCAACACAGATACGCAGTATTTT. It specifies CSVEVRVNTDTQYF.

This clone was recorded a few times. The chain carries TRBV18 and TRBJ1-4; 7 bases fit TRBD1. This CDR3 contains 16 residues. Germline V gives CDR1 KGHSH, CDR2 LQKENI. V shed 3 bases, J shed 3 bases, and the junction held 7 bases outside the gene matches. CDR3 coding DNA: TGTGCCAGCTCACCGGCTAGGACAGGAGCTAATGAAAAACTGTTTTTT. Its protein is CASSPARTGANEKLFF.

The chain combines TRBV2 with TRBJ2-5; unclear D gene. The germline V gene encodes CDR1 SNHLY and CDR2 FYNNEI. Deletions cut 1 base from V and 4 bases from J, with 13 bases between. This CDR3 region has 15 residues. CDR3 sequence reads: CASSEVLSHLETQYF. The CDR3 coding sequence is TGTGCCAGCAGTGAAGTGCTTAGCCATCTAGAGACCCAGTACTTC.

V gene TRBV5-6 combines with J gene TRBJ2-1; 9 nucleotides agree with TRBD2. This CDR3 contains 16 residues. Germline trimming cut 4 bases from V and 10 bases from J; bases unmatched to any gene: 15. CDR1 SGHDT and CDR2 YYEEEE come from the germline V gene. The CDR3 region is CASSTRAGGQYREQFF. Written as DNA, the CDR3 is TGTGCCAGCAGCACCCGAGCGGGGGGCCAATACAGGGAGCAGTTCTTC.

The V gene is TRBV19, the J gene TRBJ2-2; D is perhaps TRBD2 (6 bases). CDR3 length equals 14 residues. V was clipped by 4 bases and J by 5 bases, with 11 bases between them. Germline loops: CDR1 LNHDA, CDR2 SQIVND (reference sequence). CDR3 in DNA: TGTGCCAGTAGTACAGATGGGGGGACCGGGGAGCTGTTTTTT. Its protein product is CASSTDGGTGELFF.

The rearrangement links TRBV9 to TRBJ1-1, with D maybe TRBD1 (6 bases). Germline lookup yields CDR1 SGDLS and CDR2 YYNGEE. The V gene lost 0 bases and the J gene lost 6 bases, with 15 bases spanning the gap. This CDR3 has 15 amino acids. CDR3 nucleotide sequence: TGTGCCAGCAGCGTAGCTTCAGGGGCTCGGGCTGAAGCTTTCTTT. It specifies CASSVASGARAEAFF.

V and J are TRBV27 and TRBJ1-5; TRBD1 is a possible D gene (5 bases). CDR3 length: 14 amino acids. Germline-derived CDR1 and CDR2 are MNHEY and SMNVEV (reference sequence). Trimming stripped 0 bases from V and 4 bases from J, with 7 bases between. The CDR3 loop is CASSLSGRNQPQHF. DNA of the CDR3: TGTGCCAGCAGTTTATCGGGGCGGAATCAGCCCCAGCATTTT.

The chain recombines TRBV14 with TRBJ2-1, with D possibly being TRBD2 (5 bases). From germline, CDR1 is SGHDN and CDR2 FVKESK. Trimming removed 0 bases at V and 4 bases at J, with 16 bases between. The CDR3 sequence is 17 residues long. DNA of the CDR3: TGTGCCAGCAGCCAAGAAGGGAACCGGGAACTATACAATGAGCAGTTCTTC. Its translation: CASSQEGNRELYNEQFF.

The genes are TRBV11-2 and TRBJ2-2; TRBD2 agrees at 10 bases. The germline V gene has CDR1 SGHAT and CDR2 FQNNGV. Germline trimming cut 5 bases from V and 6 bases from J; bases unmatched to any gene: 6. The CDR3 sequence is 15 residues long. The CDR3 bases are TGTGCCAGCAGCCTAAACAGCGGGGGGGCCGGGGAGCTGTTTTTT. Translated: CASSLNSGGAGELFF.

The chain carries TRBV11-3 and TRBJ2-5; D unresolved. The ends were cut back, 5 bases at V and 2 bases at J, with 6 bases in the middle. CDR3 size: 12 residues. CDR1 is SGHNT, CDR2 YENEEA, per germline. CDR3 DNA sequence: TGTGCCAGCAGCATGAGACAAGAGACCCAGTACTTC. It codes for CASSMRQETQYF.

This sequence joins TRBV9 and TRBJ2-1; 11 bases are shared with TRBD2. Germline assignment: CDR1 SGDLS and CDR2 YYNGEE. Trimming removed 0 bases from V and 6 bases from J; junction bases left unmatched: 5. The CDR3 is made up of 16 amino acids. The CDR3 loop reads CASSVDLAGGLNEQFF. The CDR3 DNA follows: TGTGCCAGCAGCGTAGACTTAGCGGGGGGGCTCAATGAGCAGTTCTTC.

V is TRBV6-5 and J is TRBJ2-2; D remains ambiguous. The V end was cut by 6 bases, the J end by 4 bases, with 6 bases between. Germline CDR1 reads MNHEY; CDR2 reads SVGAGI. The length of the CDR3 is 12 residues. The CDR3 is CASRAITGELFF. Here the CDR3 DNA reads TGTGCCAGCAGGGCAATCACCGGGGAGCTGTTTTTT.

J is TRBJ1-2 and V is TRBV19; D not resolved. Germline CDR1 and CDR2: LNHDA and SQIVND (reference sequence). The CDR3 has 11 residues. Trimming removed 6 bases from V and 4 bases from J, with 6 bases in between. CDR3 in amino acids: CASRSFYGYTF. The CDR3 bases are TGTGCCAGTAGGAGTTTCTATGGCTACACCTTC.

The chain combines TRBV2 with TRBJ1-6; D remains unclear. Looked up from germline, CDR1 is SNHLY and CDR2 is FYNNEI. This CDR3 has 15 amino acids. The germline V and J ends were trimmed by 6 bases and 8 bases, with 17 bases remaining between them. This chain's CDR3 is CASSAAPPMDSPLHF. The CDR3 DNA is TGTGCCAGCAGCGCCGCCCCCCCTATGGATTCACCCCTCCACTTT. The full variable domain, rest sourced from reference TRBV2 and TRBJ1-6, is EPEVTQTPSHQVTQMGQEVILRCVPISNHLYFYWYRQILGQKVEFLVSFYNNEISEKSEIFDDQFSVERPDGSNFTLKIRSTKLEDSAMYFCASSAAPPMDSPLHFGNGTRLTVT.

CDR3 coding DNA: TGTGCCAGCAGCCAACAGAGTGCCTCCTACAATGAGCAGTTCTTC. This encodes CASSQQSASYNEQFF. The rearrangement uses TRBV7-2 and TRBJ2-1, with no clear D. V was pared by 5 bases and J by 0 bases, with 11 bases between. Per the germline V gene, CDR1 is SGHTA and CDR2 is FQGNSA. This CDR3 region has 15 residues.

This clone was detected a few times. In nucleotides, the CDR3 is TGTGCCAGCAGCCACCGGACAGGGGGCGCCTCAGAGCAGTTCTTC. Its protein product is CASSHRTGGASEQFF. The chain has TRBV11-3 and TRBJ2-1, with 11 bases that match TRBD1. The trim removed 5 bases at V and 10 bases at J, leaving 10 bases unmatched. CDR1 and CDR2 (germline): SGHNT, YENEEA. The length of the CDR3 is 15 residues.

The chain couples TRBV6-1 to TRBJ1-1, with a weak D call TRBD1 (5 bases). Germline CDR1 MNHNS, CDR2 SASEGT. The CDR3 runs 14 residues. With 5 bases removed from V and 1 base from J, the gap between germline ends came to 11 bases. CDR3 DNA sequence: TGTGCCAGCAGTCTTCGGACACCGAACACTGAAGCTTTCTTT. Protein: CASSLRTPNTEAFF.